The 2 T cell receptor beta chains reported below all come from one sample, sequenced in a study of brain T cells in children with intractable seizures. TCRdb's table, derived via immunoSEQ multiplex PCR, lists solely in-frame clones and lacks some. The data hold about 320,000 clones, with over 90% observed a single time. Regarding time point: blood from clinic visit 5 months post-surgery; TSC patient then seizure free. This specimen was peripheral blood, taken 4 to 5 months after surgery. Receptor source: a boy in the first two years of life with tuberous sclerosis and intractable seizures.

The rearrangement uses TRBV7-2 and TRBJ2-7; no reliable D call. This CDR3 comprises 12 residues. The germline V gene encodes CDR1 SGHTA and CDR2 FQGNSA. V lost 4 bases, J lost 3 bases, and 7 bases lay in between. The CDR3 DNA is TGTGCCAGCAGCTCCACGGACTACGAGCAGTACTTC. It specifies CASSSTDYEQYF.

This clone has just one count. The chain has TRBV9 and TRBJ2-5; TRBD2 aligns across 8 bases. The CDR3 extends over 15 amino acids. V was clipped by 3 bases and J by 2 bases; unmatched bases: 6. Germline CDR1 is SGDLS and CDR2 is YYNGEE. CDR3 sequence: CASSGTSGLQETQYF. CDR3 coding DNA: TGTGCCAGCAGCGGAACTAGCGGCTTACAAGAGACCCAGTACTTC.